This T cell receptor (beta chain) was observed in a study of T cell responses to AZD1222 COVID-19 vaccine. Measured with immunoSEQ multiplex PCR; TCRdb has only the in-frame clones, and not every one. The sample records some 130,000 clones, over 75% being singletons. This CDR3 spans 14 amino acids. Germline CDR1 is KGHSH and CDR2 is LQKENI. V gave up 5 bases and J gave up 0 bases, with 10 bases separating them. A few counts support this clone. Its matching antigen is unknown. Other DNA sequences from this sample encode an identical CDR3 as well. Overall study results and limits: Researchers took repertoire samples only after the peak T cell response had come. Seropositive AZD1222 recipients at baseline numbered only 5 or 6. With two AZD1222 doses given, Spike-specific TCR breadth and depth both rose.

The chain joins TRBV18 to TRBJ1-1; D is perhaps TRBD1 (6 bases). The material sequenced was peripheral blood, taken on day 0 of AZD1222 vaccination. The source of this sequence is an adult in good health. CDR3 amino acids: CASSIDRMNTEAFF. The CDR3 DNA is TGTGCCAGCTCAATCGACAGGATGAACACTGAAGCTTTCTTT.